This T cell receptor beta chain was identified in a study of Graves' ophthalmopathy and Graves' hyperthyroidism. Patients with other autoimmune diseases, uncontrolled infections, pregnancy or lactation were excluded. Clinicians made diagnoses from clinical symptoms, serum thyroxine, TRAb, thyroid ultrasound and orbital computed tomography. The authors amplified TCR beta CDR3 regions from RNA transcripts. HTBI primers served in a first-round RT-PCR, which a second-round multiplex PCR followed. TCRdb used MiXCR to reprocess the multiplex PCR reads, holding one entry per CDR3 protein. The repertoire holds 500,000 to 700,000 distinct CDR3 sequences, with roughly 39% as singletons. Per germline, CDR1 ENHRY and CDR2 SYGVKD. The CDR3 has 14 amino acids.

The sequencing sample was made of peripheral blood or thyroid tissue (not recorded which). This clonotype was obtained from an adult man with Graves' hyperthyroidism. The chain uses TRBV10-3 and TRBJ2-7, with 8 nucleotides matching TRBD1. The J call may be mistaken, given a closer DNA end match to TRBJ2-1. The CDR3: CASSRQQGGYEQFF. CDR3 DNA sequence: TGTGCCAGCAGCCGGCAACAGGGGGGATATGAGCAGTTCTTC.